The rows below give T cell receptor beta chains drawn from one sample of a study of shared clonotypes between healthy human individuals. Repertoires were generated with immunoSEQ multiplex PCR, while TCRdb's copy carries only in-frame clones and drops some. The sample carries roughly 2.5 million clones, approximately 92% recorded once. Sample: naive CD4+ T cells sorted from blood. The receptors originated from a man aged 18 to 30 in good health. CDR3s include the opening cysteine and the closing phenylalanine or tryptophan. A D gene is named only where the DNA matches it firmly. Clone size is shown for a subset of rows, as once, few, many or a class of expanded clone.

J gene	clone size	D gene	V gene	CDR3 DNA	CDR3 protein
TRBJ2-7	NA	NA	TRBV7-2	TGTGCCAGCAGCCACAGGAAGGCCTTGGCGTACGAGCAGTACTTC	CASSHRKALAYEQYF
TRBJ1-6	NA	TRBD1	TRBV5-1	TGCGCCAGCAGCCTGACAGGGGTTAATTCACCCCTCCACTTT	CASSLTGVNSPLHF
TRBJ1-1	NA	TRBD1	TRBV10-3	TGTGCCATCACTCGGGACAGTTCATTAAACACTGAAGCTTTCTTT	CAITRDSSLNTEAFF
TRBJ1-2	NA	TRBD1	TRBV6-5	TGTGCCAGCAGTACCAAGCCGACAGGGGATGGCTACACCTTC	CASSTKPTGDGYTF
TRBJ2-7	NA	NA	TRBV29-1	TGCAGCGTTGAAAGGACGGGGCAGGGAGGAGGCTCCTACGAGCAGTACTTC	CSVERTGQGGGSYEQYF
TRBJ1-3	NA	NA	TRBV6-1	TGTGCCAGCAGTGAAGCGACGTCTTCGGGGACGCTCCGGAACACCATATATTTT	CASSEATSSGTLRNTIYF
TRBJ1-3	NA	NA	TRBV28	TGTGCCAGCGGACTGGACTCTGGAAACACCATATATTTT	CASGLDSGNTIYF
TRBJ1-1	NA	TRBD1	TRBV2	TGTGCCCCCAAGGTCCGGGACAGGAACACTGAAGCTTTCTTT	CAPKVRDRNTEAFF
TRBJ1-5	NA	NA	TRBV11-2	TGTGCCAGCAGCTCAGGGGTACAGCCCCAGCATTTT	CASSSGVQPQHF
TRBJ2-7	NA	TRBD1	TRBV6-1	TGTGCCAGTCGGGACAGAGTCTACGAGCAGTACTTC	CASRDRVYEQYF
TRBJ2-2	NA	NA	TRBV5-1	TGCGCCAGCAGCCGGGGCCACAGGGTCGTAGGGGGCACCGGGGAGCTGTTTTTT	CASSRGHRVVGGTGELFF
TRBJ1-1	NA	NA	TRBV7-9	TGTGCCAGCAGCTTAGCACAGGGGAACACTGAAGCTTTCTTT	CASSLAQGNTEAFF
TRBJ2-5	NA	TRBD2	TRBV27	TGTGCCAGCAGGAGACTAGCGGAAGAGACCCAGTACTTC	CASRRLAEETQYF
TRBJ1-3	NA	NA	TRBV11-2	TGTGCCAGCAGCTGGGACCCGGGAAACACCATATATTTT	CASSWDPGNTIYF
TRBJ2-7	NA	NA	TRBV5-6	TGTGCCAGCAGCTTGCTCGGGACCTCCACCCGCCCCTACGAGCAGTACTTC	CASSLLGTSTRPYEQYF
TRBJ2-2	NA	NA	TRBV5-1	TGCGCCAGCAGTGGTGGGCCAGCTACCACCGGGGAGCTGTTTTTT	CASSGGPATTGELFF
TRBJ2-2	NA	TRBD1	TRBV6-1	TGTGCCAGCAGAGGACAGGGGGCGAGGGCCGGGGAGCTGTTTTTT	CASRGQGARAGELFF
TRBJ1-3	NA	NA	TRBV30	TGTGCCTGGAGGAGGAGAGGGGTACTATGGAACACCATATATTTT	CAWRRRGVLWNTIYF
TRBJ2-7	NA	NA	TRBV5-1	TGCGCCAGCAGCTTAGGAGAAGCGGCCTACGAGCAGTACTTC	CASSLGEAAYEQYF
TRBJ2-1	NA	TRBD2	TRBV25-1	TGTGCCAGCAGTGCAGCGGGAGGCCAGGGTGAGCAGTTCTTC	CASSAAGGQGEQFF
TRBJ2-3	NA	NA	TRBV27	TGTGCCAGTGGGAGGCCTGTTATAGATACGCAGTATTTT	CASGRPVIDTQYF
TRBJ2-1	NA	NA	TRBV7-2	TGTGCCAGCAGCGCCGACAGTAGCTCCTACAATGAGCAGTTCTTC	CASSADSSSYNEQFF
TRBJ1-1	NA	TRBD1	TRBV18	TGTGCCAGCTCCCGACCTGGGACAGGGGGCACTGAAGCTTTCTTT	CASSRPGTGGTEAFF
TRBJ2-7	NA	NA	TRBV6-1	TGTGCCAGCAGGGACTGGGGGCTCGAGCAGTACTTC	CASRDWGLEQYF
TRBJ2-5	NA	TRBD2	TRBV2	TGTGCCAGCTCCGTGGGGGTGCGGGAGGGAATCGGAGAGACCCAGTACTTC	CASSVGVREGIGETQYF
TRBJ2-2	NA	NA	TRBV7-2	TGTGCCAGCAGCTTCTGGTCAGGAGACACCGGGGAGCTGTTTTTT	CASSFWSGDTGELFF
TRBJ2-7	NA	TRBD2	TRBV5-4	TGTGCCAGCAGCTTGGGAGGACTAGCGGGACTTTTGCTCGAGCAGTACTTC	CASSLGGLAGLLLEQYF
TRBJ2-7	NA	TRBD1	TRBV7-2	TGTGCCAGCAGCTTAACCGGGACAGGGGGCGGCGAGCAGTACTTC	CASSLTGTGGGEQYF
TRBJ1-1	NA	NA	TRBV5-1	TGCGCCAGCAGCTTGGGAGCGGGGACTCTGAACACTGAAGCTTTCTTT	CASSLGAGTLNTEAFF
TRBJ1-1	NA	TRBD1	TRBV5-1	TGCGCCAGCAGCACCGGGGGACAGCTGAACACTGAAGCTTTCTTT	CASSTGGQLNTEAFF
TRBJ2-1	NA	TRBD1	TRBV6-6	TGTGCCAGCAGTTACTCGGAGACAGGGTGGGCTGAGCAGTTCTTC	CASSYSETGWAEQFF
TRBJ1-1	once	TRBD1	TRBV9	TGTGCCAGCAGGGGACAGGGAGTGAACACTGAAGCTTTCTTT	CASRGQGVNTEAFF
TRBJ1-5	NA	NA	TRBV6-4	TGTGCCAGCAGTGACGGAATAGGCAATCAGCCCCAGCATTTT	CASSDGIGNQPQHF
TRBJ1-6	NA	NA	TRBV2	TGTGCCAGTTCGGACCGAAATAATTCACCCCTCCACTTT	CASSDRNNSPLHF
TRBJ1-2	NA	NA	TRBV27	TGTGCCAGCAGCTCCCTCACAGGGAACTATGGCTACACCTTC	CASSSLTGNYGYTF
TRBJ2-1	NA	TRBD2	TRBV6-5	TGTGCCAGCAGCACTAGCGAGGGTGAGCAGTTCTTC	CASSTSEGEQFF
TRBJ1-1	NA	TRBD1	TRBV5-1	TGCGCCAGCAGCTGGACTGGGACAGGGAGGAACACTGAAGCTTTCTTT	CASSWTGTGRNTEAFF
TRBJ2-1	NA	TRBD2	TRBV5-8	TGTGCCAGCAGCTGGGGTGCGGGAGGGTACAATGAGCAGTTCTTC	CASSWGAGGYNEQFF
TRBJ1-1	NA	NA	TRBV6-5	TGTGCCAGCGGCCGGACTGAAGCTTTCTTT	CASGRTEAFF
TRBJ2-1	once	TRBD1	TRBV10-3	TGTGCCATCAGCAATTTGACAGGGGGTGAGCAGTTCTTC	CAISNLTGGEQFF
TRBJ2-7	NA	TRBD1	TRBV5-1	TGCGCCAGCAGCTTGGCAGGGACAGCTCCCTACGAGCAGTACTTC	CASSLAGTAPYEQYF
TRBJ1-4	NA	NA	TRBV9	TGTGCCAGCAGCGTCGAGGGCACTAATGAAAAACTGTTTTTT	CASSVEGTNEKLFF
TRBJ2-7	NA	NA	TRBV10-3	TGTGCCACCTCTCGTGAATCCGACTACGAGCAGTACTTC	CATSRESDYEQYF
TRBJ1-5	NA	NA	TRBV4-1	TGCGCCAGCAGCCAAGAAGCGGGCGCGCGGGGGAATCAGCCCCAGCATTTT	CASSQEAGARGNQPQHF
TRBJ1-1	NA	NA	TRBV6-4	TGTGCCAGCAGTGCCCAGGGCGGCACTGAAGCTTTCTTT	CASSAQGGTEAFF
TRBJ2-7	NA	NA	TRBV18	TGTGCCAGCTCACCTCCCCGGGCGTGGAGCGAGCAGTACTTC	CASSPPRAWSEQYF
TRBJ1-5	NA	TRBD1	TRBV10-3	TGTGCCATCAGCGAGGGACAGGGTAACGAGCCCCAGCATTTT	CAISEGQGNEPQHF
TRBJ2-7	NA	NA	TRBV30	TGTGCCTGGAGTGTTTCGGCCTACGAGCAGTACTTC	CAWSVSAYEQYF
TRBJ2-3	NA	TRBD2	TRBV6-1	TGTGCCAGCAGTCCGGGACTAGACGTCAATACGCAGTATTTT	CASSPGLDVNTQYF
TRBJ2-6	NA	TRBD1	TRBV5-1	TGCGCCAGCAGCCCCCGGACAGGGGCTGGGGCCAACGTCCTGACTTTC	CASSPRTGAGANVLTF
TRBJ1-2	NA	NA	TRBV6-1	TGTGCCAGCAGTGTAGGGACACCCGGCAATGGCTACACCTTC	CASSVGTPGNGYTF
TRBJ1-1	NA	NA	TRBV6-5	TGTGCCAGCAGTTACGCCACCCAGAACACTGAAGCTTTCTTT	CASSYATQNTEAFF
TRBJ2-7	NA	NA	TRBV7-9	TGTGCCAGCAGCTTAGCTGATGGGCCGAGCTCCTACGAGCAGTACTTC	CASSLADGPSSYEQYF